The following is a TCR beta chain sequence with its context. The antigen remains unidentified. Some clones are missing from TCRdb's copy, which holds only in-frame ones; the method was immunoSEQ multiplex PCR. The sample contains about 68,000 clones, roughly 88% of which appear only once. The CDR3 sequence is 17 residues long. Germline V gene lookup returns CDR1 LGHNA and CDR2 YNFKEQ. The V end was cut by 1 base, the J end by 0 bases, with 16 bases between. These data come from a study of OX40 agonist ivuxolimab in advanced cancers. About the research overall: Every patient in dose escalation had hepatocellular carcinoma, melanoma, renal cell or head and neck cancer.

General study points: Expanded clones belonging to CD8+ T cells outnumbered, on average, those of CD4+. Still undetermined is the antigen specificity of the expanded peripheral T cells.

V usage is TRBV4-2 and J usage is TRBJ2-7; a possible D gene is TRBD2 (6 bases). The TCR originated in an adult with an advanced solid tumor such as melanoma, head and neck, liver or kidney cancer. Source: CD4+ or CD8+ T cells sorted from blood, taken in a trial of the OX40 agonist ivuxolimab. CDR3 sequence: CASSQGPSERSSYEQYF. The CDR3 DNA follows: TGTGCCAGCAGCCAAGGGCCTAGCGAGAGGAGCTCCTACGAGCAGTACTTC.